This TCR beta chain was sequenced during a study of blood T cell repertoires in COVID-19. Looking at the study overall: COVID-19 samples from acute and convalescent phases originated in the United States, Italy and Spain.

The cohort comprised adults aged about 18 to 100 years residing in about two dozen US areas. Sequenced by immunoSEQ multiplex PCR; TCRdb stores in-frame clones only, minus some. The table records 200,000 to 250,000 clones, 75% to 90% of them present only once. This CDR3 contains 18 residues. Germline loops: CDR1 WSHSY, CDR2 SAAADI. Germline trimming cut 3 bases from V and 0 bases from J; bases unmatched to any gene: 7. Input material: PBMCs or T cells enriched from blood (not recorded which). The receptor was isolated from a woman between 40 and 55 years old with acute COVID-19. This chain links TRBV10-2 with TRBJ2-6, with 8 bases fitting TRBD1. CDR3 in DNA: TGCGCCAGCAGTGATGTTCCAGGGGGCACCTCTGGGGCCAACGTCCTGACTTTC. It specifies CASSDVPGGTSGANVLTF.